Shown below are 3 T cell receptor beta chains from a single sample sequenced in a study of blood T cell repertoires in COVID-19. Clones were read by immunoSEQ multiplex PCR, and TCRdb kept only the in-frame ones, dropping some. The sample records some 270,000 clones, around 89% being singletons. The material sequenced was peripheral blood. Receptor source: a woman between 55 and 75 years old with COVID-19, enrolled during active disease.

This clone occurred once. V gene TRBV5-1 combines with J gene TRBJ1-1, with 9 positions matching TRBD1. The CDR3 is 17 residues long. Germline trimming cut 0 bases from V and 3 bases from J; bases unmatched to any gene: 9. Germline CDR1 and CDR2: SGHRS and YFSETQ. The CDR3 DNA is TGCGCCAGCAGCTTGGGTCAATTCCGGGACAGGGACACTGAAGCTTTCTTT. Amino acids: CASSLGQFRDRDTEAFF. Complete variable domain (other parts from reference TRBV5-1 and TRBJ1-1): KAGVTQTPRYLIKTRGQQVTLSCSPISGHRSVSWYQQTPGQGLQFLFEYFSETQRNKGNFPGRFSGRQFSNSRSEMNVSTLELGDSALYLCASSLGQFRDRDTEAFFGQGTRLTVV.

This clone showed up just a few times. CDR3 DNA: TGTGCCAGCAGTTACGTCGGGGGTCACTACGAGCAGTACTTC. As protein: CASSYVGGHYEQYF. The chain links TRBV6-5 to TRBJ2-7; D is possibly TRBD2 (6 bases). V lost 2 bases and J 3 bases, leaving 11 bases between the germline ends. There are 14 residues in the CDR3. The germline CDR1 and CDR2 sequences are MNHEY and SVGAGI.

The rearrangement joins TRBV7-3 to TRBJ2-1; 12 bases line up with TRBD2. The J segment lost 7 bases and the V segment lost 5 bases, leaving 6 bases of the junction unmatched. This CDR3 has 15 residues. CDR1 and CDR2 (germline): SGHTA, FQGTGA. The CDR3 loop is CASSPTSGGPNEQFF. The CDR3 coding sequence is TGTGCCAGCAGCCCCACTAGCGGGGGGCCAAATGAGCAGTTCTTC.